This is a list of T cell receptor beta chains from one sample in a study of beta chain features in type 1 diabetes. TCRdb's table, derived via immunoSEQ multiplex PCR, lists solely in-frame clones and lacks some. The repertoire holds 150,000 to 190,000 clones, with around a tenth as singletons. The material sequenced was central memory CD4+ T cells from blood. The receptors were gathered from a young man with type 1 diabetes. The CDR3 runs from the conserved cysteine through the conserved F or W. Fields, in order: J gene, V gene, CDR3 protein.

TRBJ2-5,TRBV4-2,CASSLTDRGIQETQYF
TRBJ2-7,TRBV18,CASSEGSGSPYEQYF
TRBJ1-5,TRBV28,CASSQAQRYQPQHF
TRBJ2-5,TRBV7-2,CASSLETQYF
TRBJ2-1,TRBV18,CASSGQGNNEQFF
TRBJ2-7,TRBV19,CASSPGGAGIPYEQYF
TRBJ2-7,TRBV5-1,CASSRPGDEQYF
TRBJ2-2,TRBV28,CASTSGSTGELFF
TRBJ2-1,TRBV18,CASSRDRSSIPLTSSYNEQFF
TRBJ2-2,TRBV4-1,CASSQRLQTGELFF
TRBJ2-5,TRBV6-5,CASSGPVTQYF
TRBJ2-1,TRBV14,CASSLYYNEQFF
TRBJ1-1,TRBV6-1,CASSEGRAPAEAFF
TRBJ2-1,TRBV2,CASSEASQGTYNEQFF
TRBJ1-1,TRBV19,CASSIDRTGEHTEAFF
TRBJ1-1,TRBV20-1,CSARVGPEAFF
TRBJ1-2,TRBV6-5,CASSRTGARTTKDTF
TRBJ2-1,TRBV15,CATSRGQGTLTFF
TRBJ2-1,TRBV4-2,CASSQARLAGGNEQFF
TRBJ1-1,TRBV11-3,CASSLDGNTEAFF
TRBJ2-1,TRBV4-2,CASSQGQRLNEQFF
TRBJ2-1,TRBV9,CASSVGRGLAHSYNEQFF
TRBJ1-1,TRBV30,CAWREVGHTEAFF
TRBJ1-2,TRBV28,CASRKEGAAYGYTF
TRBJ2-2,TRBV5-6,CASSLDLAGAFTGELFF
TRBJ2-7,TRBV6-6,CASSPTGTGRYEQYF
TRBJ2-7,TRBV2,CASSSGRGGSSDEQYF
TRBJ1-2,TRBV18,CASLEQENYGYTF
TRBJ2-1,TRBV2,CASCLAGTNEQFF
TRBJ1-2,TRBV4-3,CASSQDRQDYGYTF
TRBJ1-2,TRBV5-6,CASSLDHSSYTF
TRBJ1-5,TRBV2,CASTLDRGGQPQHF
TRBJ2-5,TRBV25-1,CASSEGQGRKTQYF
TRBJ2-3,TRBV9,CASSVGSGTDTQYF
TRBJ2-2,TRBV6-5,CASSYSGAHTGELFF
TRBJ2-1,TRBV5-4,CASSLNSGRNEQFF
TRBJ2-7,TRBV27,CASRRGIVPYEQYF
TRBJ2-1,TRBV29-1,CSVDSGTYNEQFF
TRBJ2-5,TRBV7-9,CASSRRQDQETQYF
TRBJ2-5,TRBV7-9,CASSFGQGDVTQYF